A selection of T cell receptor beta chains follows, all from one sample in a study of regulatory T cells in long-lasting Graves disease. TCRdb ran MiXCR on the multiplex PCR reads and lists one entry per CDR3 protein. This sample yields over 450,000 distinct CDR3 sequences, of which 20% to 25% are seen a single time; more than 6% belongs to the top ten. Sequenced material: peripheral blood mononuclear cells (PBMCs), taken when the disease was refractory, from a patient treated with antithyroid drugs. These receptors were obtained from a female donor with Graves disease. Each CDR3 is given with its conserved first and last residue. The D gene is left open where the match is weak. The size of a clone is reported for some rows only, either as once, few or many, or as a class for expanded clones.

>TRBV3-1|TRBD1|TRBJ2-7|few
TGTGCCAGCAGCCAGGGACAGGGTTTCGACGAGCAGTACTTC
CASSQGQGFDEQYF
>TRBV7-6|-|TRBJ2-5|few
TGTGCCAGCAGCTTAGGCGGACTTCTGGGGGCGGAGACCCAGTACTTC
CASSLGGLLGAETQYF
>TRBV12-3/TRBV12-4|-|TRBJ2-2|many
TGTGCCAGCAGTTCTGACTTTTTACGGTCCGGGGAGCTGTTTTTT
CASSSDFLRSGELFF
>TRBV30|-|TRBJ1-2|-
TGTGCCTGGAGTGATGGGGGTATCCCCTATGGCTACACCTTC
CAWSDGGIPYGYTF
>TRBV28|-|TRBJ2-5|-
TGTGCCAGCAGTTTATCCTTTTTGTGGTCAGGCCTCGAGGGTTTAGTGACCCAGTACTTC
CASSLSFLWSGLEGLVTQYF
>TRBV7-2|TRBD2|TRBJ2-5|few
TGTGCCAGCAGCTATAGACTAGCTTCGGAGACCCAGTACTTC
CASSYRLASETQYF
>TRBV7-9|TRBD1|TRBJ1-1|many
TGTGCCAGCAGCTTGACCGGGACAGCGAACACTGAAGCTTTCTTT
CASSLTGTANTEAFF
>TRBV20-1|-|TRBJ1-3|-
TGCAGTGCTAGGGACCCTTCTGGAAACACCATATATTTT
CSARDPSGNTIYF
>TRBV27|TRBD2|TRBJ2-3|-
TGTGCCAGCTGGCCTAGCGGCTACACAGATACGCAGTATTTT
CASWPSGYTDTQYF
>TRBV27|-|TRBJ1-5|few
TGTGCCAGCAGTTTAAGCTTCATCGTTTATCAGCCCCAGCATTTT
CASSLSFIVYQPQHF
>TRBV6-1|TRBD2|TRBJ2-2|few
TGTGCCAGCAACCCAGCGGGAGCGGCCGGGGAGCTGTTTTTT
CASNPAGAAGELFF
>TRBV4-1|-|TRBJ1-2|-
TGCGCCAGCAGCCAACACCCCATGGGGGGGGATGGCTACACCTTC
CASSQHPMGGDGYTF
>TRBV19|TRBD2|TRBJ2-2|-
TGTGCCAGTAGTAGGCACGTTTCGACTAGCGGGAGAGTACCCGGGGAGCTGTTTTTT
CASSRHVSTSGRVPGELFF
>TRBV20-1|TRBD1|TRBJ1-1|many
TGCAGTGCCTACGCCGGGACAGTGAACACTGAAGCTTTCTTT
CSAYAGTVNTEAFF
>TRBV27|-|TRBJ2-7|many
TGTGCCAGCAGTTCTTCCGGGGCTAGCCACGAGCAGTACTTC
CASSSSGASHEQYF
>TRBV20-1|TRBD1|TRBJ2-5|many
TGCAGTGCACCTGACAGGGGGTCCGAGACCCAGTACTTC
CSAPDRGSETQYF
>TRBV29-1|-|TRBJ2-7|-
TGCAGCGTTGAAGATAGGTGGCAGTCCTACGAGCAGTACTTC
CSVEDRWQSYEQYF
>TRBV6-5|-|TRBJ1-1|few
TGTGCCAGCAGTTACCCCAAGGGTCAGGGTGTCACTGAAGCTTTCTTT
CASSYPKGQGVTEAFF
>TRBV5-1|-|TRBJ1-2|many
TGCGCCAGCAGCTTGGAACAGGGTATGGGCTACACCTTC
CASSLEQGMGYTF
>TRBV12-3/TRBV12-4|-|TRBJ2-7|many
TGTGCCAGCAGTTACCTTCACTCCTACGAGCAGTACTTC
CASSYLHSYEQYF
>TRBV12-3/TRBV12-4|-|TRBJ1-2|many
TGTGCCAGCAGTCCCCCCAGTGGGCAGGGGCGAATTTTTGGCTACACCTTC
CASSPPSGQGRIFGYTF
>TRBV20-1|TRBD1|TRBJ1-1|many
TGCAGTGCAGACGTGGGACAGCTGAACACTGAAGCTTTCTTT
CSADVGQLNTEAFF
>TRBV5-5|-|TRBJ1-5|few
TGTGCCAGCAGCTTGGATTGGGGTGGTAGCAATCAGCCCCAGCATTTT
CASSLDWGGSNQPQHF
>TRBV6-1|TRBD1|TRBJ1-5|many
TGTGCCAGCAGTACTGGGGTGGGACAGGGCGATCAGCCCCAGCATTTT
CASSTGVGQGDQPQHF
>TRBV30|-|TRBJ2-7|-
TGTGCCTGGCGGCGCATGGAGAGCTACGAGCAGTACTTC
CAWRRMESYEQYF
>TRBV6-9|-|TRBJ2-2|-
TGTGCCAGCAGTTACTCCACCGCAGTGGGGTTCACCGGGGAGCTGTTTTTT
CASSYSTAVGFTGELFF
>TRBV5-1|TRBD1|TRBJ2-2|few
TGCGCCAGCAGCACCATGACAGGGGATAACACCGGGGAGCTGTTTTTT
CASSTMTGDNTGELFF
>TRBV12-3/TRBV12-4|TRBD1|TRBJ1-1|many
TGTGCCAGCAGTGCCGGGACAGAAGAAGCTTTCTTT
CASSAGTEEAFF
>TRBV24-1|-|TRBJ2-7|few
TGTGCCACCAGTGCCCCTCGGGCTACAGGGAACACCTACGAGCAGTACTTC
CATSAPRATGNTYEQYF
>TRBV7-8|-|TRBJ1-5|-
TGTGCCAGCAGCGGCCAAGCATATAGCAATCAGCCCCAGCATTTT
CASSGQAYSNQPQHF
>TRBV27|-|TRBJ1-1|-
TGTGCCAGCAGTAAATTGAACACTGAAGCTTTCTTT
CASSKLNTEAFF
>TRBV6-5|-|TRBJ2-7|many
TGTGCCAGCAGTTACCCCGGCCCGTCTTCTTCCTACGAGCAGTACTTC
CASSYPGPSSSYEQYF
>TRBV28|-|TRBJ1-5|many
TGTGCCAGCAGTTTCAGAGGGGGGCAGCCCCAGCATTTT
CASSFRGGQPQHF
>TRBV12-3/TRBV12-4|TRBD2|TRBJ2-2|many
TGTGCCAGCAGTTTGGGGACTAGCGGGGGGAACACCGGGGAGCTGTTTTTT
CASSLGTSGGNTGELFF
>TRBV29-1|TRBD1|TRBJ1-2|-
TGCAGCACCTACAATTCAGGGGGGGACTATAACTATGGCTACACCTTC
CSTYNSGGDYNYGYTF
>TRBV7-2|-|TRBJ2-5|-
TGTGCCAGCAGCTACGGCCTGGAGACCCAGTACTTC
CASSYGLETQYF
>TRBV30|-|TRBJ2-7|few
TGTGCCTGGAACGTAGGAGGGGGGGCCTACGAGCAGTACTTC
CAWNVGGGAYEQYF
>TRBV11-2|TRBD2|TRBJ2-7|few
TGTGCCAGCAGCTTAGTTATAAGGCTAGCGGCGGGTTCTTACGAGCAGTACTTC
CASSLVIRLAAGSYEQYF
>TRBV25-1|-|TRBJ1-2|-
TGTGCCAGCAGTGATTTTGGGGCTAACTATGGCTACACCTTC
CASSDFGANYGYTF